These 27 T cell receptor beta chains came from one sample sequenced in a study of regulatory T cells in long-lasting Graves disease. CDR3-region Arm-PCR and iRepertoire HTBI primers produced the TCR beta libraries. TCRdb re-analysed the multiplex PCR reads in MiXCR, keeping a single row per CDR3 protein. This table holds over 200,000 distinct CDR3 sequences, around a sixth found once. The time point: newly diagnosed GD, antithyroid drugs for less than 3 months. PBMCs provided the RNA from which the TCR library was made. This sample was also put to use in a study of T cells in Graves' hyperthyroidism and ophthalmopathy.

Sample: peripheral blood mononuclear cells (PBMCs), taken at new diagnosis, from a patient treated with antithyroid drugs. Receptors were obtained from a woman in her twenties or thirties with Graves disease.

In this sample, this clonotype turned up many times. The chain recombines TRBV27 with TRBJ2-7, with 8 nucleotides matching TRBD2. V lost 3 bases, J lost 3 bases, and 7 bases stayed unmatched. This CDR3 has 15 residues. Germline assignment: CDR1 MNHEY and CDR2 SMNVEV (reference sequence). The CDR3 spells CASSLMASGRYEQYF. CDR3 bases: TGTGCCAGCAGTTTGATGGCTAGCGGGCGCTACGAGCAGTACTTC.

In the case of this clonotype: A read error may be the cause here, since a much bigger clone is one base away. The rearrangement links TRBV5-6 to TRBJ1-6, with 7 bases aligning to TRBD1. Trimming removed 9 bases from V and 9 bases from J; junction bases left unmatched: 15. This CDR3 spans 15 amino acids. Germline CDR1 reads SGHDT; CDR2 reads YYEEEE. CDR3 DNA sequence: TGTGCCAACACCCCCCCACGGGACAGAACTTCACCCCTCCACTTT. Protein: CANTPPRDRTSPLHF.

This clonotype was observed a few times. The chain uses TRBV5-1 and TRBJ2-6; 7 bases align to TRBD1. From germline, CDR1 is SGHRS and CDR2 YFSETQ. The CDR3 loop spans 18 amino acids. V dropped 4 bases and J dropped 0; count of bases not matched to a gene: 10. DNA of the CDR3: TGCGCCAGCAGCCCCCTGGGCAGGGGGTTCTCTGGGGCCAACGTCCTGACTTTC. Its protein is CASSPLGRGFSGANVLTF. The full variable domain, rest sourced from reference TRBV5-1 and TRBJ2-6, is KAGVTQTPRYLIKTRGQQVTLSCSPISGHRSVSWYQQTPGQGLQFLFEYFSETQRNKGNFPGRFSGRQFSNSRSEMNVSTLELGDSALYLCASSPLGRGFSGANVLTFGAGSRLTVL.

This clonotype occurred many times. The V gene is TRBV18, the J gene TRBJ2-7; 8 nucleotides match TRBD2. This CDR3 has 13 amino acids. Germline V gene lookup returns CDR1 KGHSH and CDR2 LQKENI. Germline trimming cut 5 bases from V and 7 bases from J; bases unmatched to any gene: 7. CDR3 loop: CASSSLRGGEQYF. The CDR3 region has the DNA TGTGCCAGCTCATCCCTCCGGGGGGGGGAGCAGTACTTC.

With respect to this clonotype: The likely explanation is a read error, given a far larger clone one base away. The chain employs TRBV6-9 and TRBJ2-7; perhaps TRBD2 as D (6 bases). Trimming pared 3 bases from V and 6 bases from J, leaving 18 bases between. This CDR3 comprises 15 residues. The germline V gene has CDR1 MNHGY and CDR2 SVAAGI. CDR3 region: CASSYWGVAGAEQYF. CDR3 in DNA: TGTGCCAGCAGTTACTGGGGGGTCGCGGGTGCCGAGCAGTACTTC.

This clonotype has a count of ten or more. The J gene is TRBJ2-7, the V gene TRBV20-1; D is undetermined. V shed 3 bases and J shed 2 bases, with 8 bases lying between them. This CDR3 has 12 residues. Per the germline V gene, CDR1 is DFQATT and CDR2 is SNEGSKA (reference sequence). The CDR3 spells CSASRATYEQYF. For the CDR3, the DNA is TGCAGTGCTAGTAGAGCAACCTACGAGCAGTACTTC.

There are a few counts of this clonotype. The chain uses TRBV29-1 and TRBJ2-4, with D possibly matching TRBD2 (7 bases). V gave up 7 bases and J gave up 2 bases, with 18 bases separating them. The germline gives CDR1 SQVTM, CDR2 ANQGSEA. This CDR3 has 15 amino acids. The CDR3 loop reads CSALTPGGPKNIQYF. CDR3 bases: TGCAGCGCTCTAACCCCCGGGGGGCCCAAAAACATTCAGTACTTC.

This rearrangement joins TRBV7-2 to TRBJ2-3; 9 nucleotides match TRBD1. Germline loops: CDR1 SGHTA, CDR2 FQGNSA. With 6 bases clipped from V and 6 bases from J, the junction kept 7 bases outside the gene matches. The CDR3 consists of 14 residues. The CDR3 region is CASRLDRGADTQYF. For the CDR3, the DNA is TGTGCCAGCAGACTAGACAGGGGGGCCGATACGCAGTATTTT.

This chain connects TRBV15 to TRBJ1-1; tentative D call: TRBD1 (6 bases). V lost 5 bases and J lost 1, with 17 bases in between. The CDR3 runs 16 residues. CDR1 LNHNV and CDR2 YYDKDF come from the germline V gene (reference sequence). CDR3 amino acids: CATSGPRDKPNTEAFF. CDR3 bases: TGTGCCACCAGCGGACCCCGGGACAAGCCGAACACTGAAGCTTTCTTT.

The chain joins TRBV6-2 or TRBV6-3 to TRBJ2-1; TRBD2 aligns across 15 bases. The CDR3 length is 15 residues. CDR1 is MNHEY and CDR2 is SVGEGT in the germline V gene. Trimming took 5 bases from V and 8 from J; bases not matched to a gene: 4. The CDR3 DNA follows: TGTGCCAGCAGTGACGGACTAGCGGGGGGGCATGAGCAGTTCTTC. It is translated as CASSDGLAGGHEQFF.

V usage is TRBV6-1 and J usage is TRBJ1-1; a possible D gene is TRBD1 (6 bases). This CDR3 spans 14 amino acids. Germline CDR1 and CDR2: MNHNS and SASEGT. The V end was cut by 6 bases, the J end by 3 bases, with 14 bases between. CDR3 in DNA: TGTGCCAGCAGAAGAAGGGGGAAGGACACTGAAGCTTTCTTT. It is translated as CASRRRGKDTEAFF.

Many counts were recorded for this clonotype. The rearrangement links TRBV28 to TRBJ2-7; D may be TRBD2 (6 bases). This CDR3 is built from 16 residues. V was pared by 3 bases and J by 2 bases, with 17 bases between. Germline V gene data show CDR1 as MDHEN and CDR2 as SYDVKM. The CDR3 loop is CASSLAARDHTYEQYF. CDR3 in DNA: TGTGCCAGCAGTTTGGCGGCGCGGGACCATACCTACGAGCAGTACTTC.

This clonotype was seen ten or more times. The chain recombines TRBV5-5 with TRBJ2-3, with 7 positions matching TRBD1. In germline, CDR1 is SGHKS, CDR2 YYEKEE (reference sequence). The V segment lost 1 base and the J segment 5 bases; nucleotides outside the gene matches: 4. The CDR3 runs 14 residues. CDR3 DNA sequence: TGTGCCAGCAGCTTGTTGGCAGGGGGAGATACGCAGTATTTT. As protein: CASSLLAGGDTQYF.

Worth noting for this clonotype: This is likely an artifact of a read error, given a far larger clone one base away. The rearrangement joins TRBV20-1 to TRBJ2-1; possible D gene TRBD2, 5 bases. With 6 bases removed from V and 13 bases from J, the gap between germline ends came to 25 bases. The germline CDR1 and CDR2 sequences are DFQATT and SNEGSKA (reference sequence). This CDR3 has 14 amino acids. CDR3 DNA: TGCAGTGCCCTGAGCATAGGGTCCGGGGAGACCCAGTTCTTC. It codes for CSALSIGSGETQFF.

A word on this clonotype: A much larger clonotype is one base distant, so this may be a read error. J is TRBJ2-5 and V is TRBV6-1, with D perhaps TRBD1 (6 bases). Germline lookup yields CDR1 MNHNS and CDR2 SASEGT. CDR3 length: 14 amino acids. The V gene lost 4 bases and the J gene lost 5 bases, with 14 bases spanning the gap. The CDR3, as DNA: TGTGCCAGCAGTGCAGCAGGGGTTGAGGAGACCCAGTACTTC. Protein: CASSAAGVEETQYF.

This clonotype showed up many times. The CDR3 here is CSLVVVRDGKADTQYF. The CDR3 DNA reads as TGCAGCCTTGTTGTGGTCAGGGACGGTAAGGCAGATACGCAGTATTTT. The V call is TRBV29-1, the J call TRBJ2-3; either TRBD1 or TRBD2 may fit D (5 bases each). CDR1 and CDR2 (germline): SQVTM, ANQGSEA. This CDR3 has 16 residues. V lost 8 bases to trimming and J lost 4 bases, with 25 bases between them.

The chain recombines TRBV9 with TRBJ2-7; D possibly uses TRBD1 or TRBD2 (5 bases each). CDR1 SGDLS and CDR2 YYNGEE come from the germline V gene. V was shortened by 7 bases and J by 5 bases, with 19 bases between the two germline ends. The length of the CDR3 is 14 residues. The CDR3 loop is CASLEGRVVDEQYF. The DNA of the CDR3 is TGTGCCAGCCTAGAGGGCAGGGTGGTCGACGAGCAGTACTTC. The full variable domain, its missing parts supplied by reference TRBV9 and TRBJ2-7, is DSGVTQTPKHLITATGQRVTLRCSPRSGDLSVYWYQQSLDQGLQFLIQYYNGEERAKGNILERFSAQQFPDLHSELNLSSLELGDSALYFCASLEGRVVDEQYFGPGTRLTVT.

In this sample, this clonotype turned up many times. The CDR3: CSFSGQGAYNEQFF. CDR3 in DNA: TGCAGCTTCAGCGGACAGGGTGCCTACAATGAGCAGTTCTTC. V and J are TRBV29-1 and TRBJ2-1; 8 nucleotides agree with TRBD1. V lost 8 bases and J lost 2; bases outside the gene matches: 8. The CDR3 spans 14 residues. From germline, CDR1 is SQVTM and CDR2 ANQGSEA.

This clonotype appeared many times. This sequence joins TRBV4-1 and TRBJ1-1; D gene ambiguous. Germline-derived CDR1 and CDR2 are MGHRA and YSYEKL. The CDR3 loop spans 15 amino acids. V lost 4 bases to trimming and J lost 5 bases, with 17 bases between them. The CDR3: CASSLEGRAGTEAFF. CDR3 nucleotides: TGCGCCAGCAGCCTTGAGGGAAGGGCGGGGACTGAAGCTTTCTTT.

CDR3 sequence reads: CASSSVAGGGITDTQYF. Here the CDR3 DNA reads TGTGCCAGCAGTTCCGTAGCGGGGGGGGGCATCACAGATACGCAGTATTTT. V usage is TRBV12-3 or TRBV12-4 and J usage is TRBJ2-3; TRBD2 aligns across 11 bases. The ends lost 4 bases at V and 2 bases at J; junction bases unmatched: 8. The CDR3 is 17 residues long.

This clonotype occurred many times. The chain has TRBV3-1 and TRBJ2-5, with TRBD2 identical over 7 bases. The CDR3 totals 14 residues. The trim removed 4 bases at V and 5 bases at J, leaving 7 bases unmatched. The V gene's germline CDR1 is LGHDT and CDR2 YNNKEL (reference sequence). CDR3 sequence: CASSPTVGGETQYF. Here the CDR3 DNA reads TGTGCCAGCAGCCCCACCGTGGGGGGGGAGACCCAGTACTTC.

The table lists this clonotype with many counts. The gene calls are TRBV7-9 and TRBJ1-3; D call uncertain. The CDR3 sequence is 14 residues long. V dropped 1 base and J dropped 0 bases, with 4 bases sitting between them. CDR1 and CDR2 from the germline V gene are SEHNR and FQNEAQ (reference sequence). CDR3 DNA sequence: TGTGCCAGCAGCTTAGACACCTCTGGAAACACCATATATTTT. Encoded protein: CASSLDTSGNTIYF.

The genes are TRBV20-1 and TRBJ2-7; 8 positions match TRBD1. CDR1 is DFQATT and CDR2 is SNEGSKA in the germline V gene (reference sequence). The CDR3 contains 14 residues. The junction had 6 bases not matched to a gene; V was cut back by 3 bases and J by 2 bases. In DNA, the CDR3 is TGCAGTGCTAGCCGGGACAGGCCCCCCTACGAGCAGTACTTC. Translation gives CSASRDRPPYEQYF.

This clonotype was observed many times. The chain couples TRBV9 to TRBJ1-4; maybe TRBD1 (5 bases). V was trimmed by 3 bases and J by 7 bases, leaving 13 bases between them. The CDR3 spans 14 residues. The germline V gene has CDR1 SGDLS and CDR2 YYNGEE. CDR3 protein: CASSGHGDGEKLFF. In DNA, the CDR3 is TGTGCCAGCAGCGGCCATGGGGACGGTGAAAAACTGTTTTTT.

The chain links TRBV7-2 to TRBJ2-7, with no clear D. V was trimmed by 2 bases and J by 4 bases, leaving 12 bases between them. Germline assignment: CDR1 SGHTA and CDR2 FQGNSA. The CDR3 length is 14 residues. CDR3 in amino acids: CASSLTWAAYEQYF. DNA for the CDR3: TGTGCCAGCAGCTTAACTTGGGCAGCGTACGAGCAGTACTTC.

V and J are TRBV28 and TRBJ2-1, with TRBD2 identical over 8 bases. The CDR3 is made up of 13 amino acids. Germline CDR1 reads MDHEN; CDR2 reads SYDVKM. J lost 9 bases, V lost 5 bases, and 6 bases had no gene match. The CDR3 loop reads CASSSGSLREQFF. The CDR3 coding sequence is TGTGCCAGCAGTAGCGGGAGTCTGCGTGAGCAGTTCTTC.

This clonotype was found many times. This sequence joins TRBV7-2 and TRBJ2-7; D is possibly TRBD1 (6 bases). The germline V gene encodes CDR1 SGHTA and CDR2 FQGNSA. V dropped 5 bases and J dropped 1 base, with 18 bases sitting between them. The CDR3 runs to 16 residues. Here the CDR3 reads CASSKAGRRGSYEQYF. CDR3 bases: TGTGCCAGCAGCAAAGCCGGACGCAGGGGTTCCTACGAGCAGTACTTC.